The clone carrying this T cell receptor beta chain was recorded many times. The junction had 2 bases not matched to a gene; V was cut back by 6 bases and J by 2 bases. This CDR3 region has 15 residues. Germline V gene lookup returns CDR1 DFQATT and CDR2 SNEGSKA (reference sequence). TCRdb reprocessed the 5' RACE reads with MiXCR, giving one entry per CDR3 protein. This sample carries approximately 41,000 distinct CDR3 sequences, roughly 27% of them seen once, and the ten largest clones take around 4%. The origin of this receptor is a female donor with breast cancer. Sequenced material: memory CD4+ T cells sorted from a lymph node. Subset: memory CD4+ T cells, CD4+CD45RO+CD25-. The rearrangement uses TRBV20-1 and TRBJ2-1, with TRBD2 matching 15 bases. The CDR3 is CSAGTSGRTYNEQFF. DNA of the CDR3: TGCAGTGCCGGGACTAGCGGGAGGACCTACAATGAGCAGTTCTTC.